One and the same sample provided the 23 T cell receptor beta chains below, sequenced in a study of cytomegalovirus exposure and HLA in healthy donors. Produced via immunoSEQ multiplex PCR; TCRdb's table is partial and in-frame only. The data show about 160,000 clones, roughly 91% seen once. Sequencing was performed on PBMCs. Source of these receptors: a woman between 18 and 29 years old in good health and CMV-seropositive.

This clone was detected once. The rearrangement links TRBV7-2 to TRBJ2-1, with unresolved D. The CDR3 covers 16 residues. CDR1 and CDR2 (germline): SGHTA, FQGNSA. V was trimmed by 1 base and J by 0 bases, leaving 10 bases between them. DNA of the CDR3: TGTGCCAGCAGCTTAGATTCCCCACTCTCCTACAATGAGCAGTTCTTC. Its translation is CASSLDSPLSYNEQFF.

Concerning this clone: At one end the junction does not follow the germline gene, possibly because of a read error. The chain is built from TRBV7-7 and TRBJ2-7; the match to TRBD1 covers 10 bases. The CDR3 has 17 amino acids. Germline loops: CDR1 SSHAT, CDR2 FNYEAQ (reference sequence). The chain's CDR3 is CASSLEELRDRGGEQYF. Here the CDR3 DNA reads TGTGCTAGCAGCTTAGAGGAACTCCGGGACAGGGGAGGCGAGCAGTACTTC.

This sequence joins TRBV27 and TRBJ2-3, with 10 bases lining up with TRBD2. From germline, CDR1 is MNHEY and CDR2 SMNVEV (reference sequence). This CDR3 region has 16 residues. With 9 bases clipped from V and 4 bases from J, the junction kept 13 bases outside the gene matches. The chain's CDR3 is CASLPTGTSDADTQYF. The CDR3 DNA reads TGTGCCAGTCTACCGACCGGGACTAGCGACGCAGATACGCAGTATTTT.

The chain couples TRBV7-9 to TRBJ2-1; TRBD2 matches 12 bases. The CDR3 spans 17 residues. Trimming took 2 bases from V and 4 from J; bases not matched to a gene: 6. The germline V gene has CDR1 SEHNR and CDR2 FQNEAQ (reference sequence). The CDR3 bases are TGTGCCAGCAGCTTACCCACTAGCGGGAGGCTATACAATGAGCAGTTCTTC. Amino acid sequence: CASSLPTSGRLYNEQFF.

The V gene is TRBV7-2, the J gene TRBJ2-7; D uncertain. The CDR3 extends over 12 amino acids. CDR1 and CDR2 (germline): SGHTA, FQGNSA. V lost 2 bases and J lost 7, with 9 bases in between. The CDR3 reads CASSLSKLEQYF. The CDR3 region has the DNA TGTGCCAGCAGCTTATCAAAATTGGAGCAGTACTTC. The full variable domain, rest sourced from reference TRBV7-2 and TRBJ2-7, is GAGVSQSPSNKVTEKGKDVELRCDPISGHTALYWYRQSLGQGLEFLIYFQGNSAPDKSGLPSDRFSAERTGGSVSTLTIQRTQQEDSAVYLCASSLSKLEQYFGPGTRLTVT.

V gene TRBV5-6 combines with J gene TRBJ2-1, with a tentative D call TRBD2 (6 bases). Trimming cost V 0 bases and J 14 bases, with 15 bases left between them. Germline values: CDR1 SGHDT, CDR2 YYEEEE. This CDR3 has 13 amino acids. For the CDR3, the DNA is TGTGCCAGCAGCTTGGATGGTCGGGAGAAGGAGTTCTTC. It encodes CASSLDGREKEFF.

The V gene is TRBV28, the J gene TRBJ1-2; perhaps TRBD1 as D (5 bases). The CDR3 consists of 16 residues. CDR1 is MDHEN, CDR2 SYDVKM, per germline. V lost 4 bases and J 0 bases, leaving 15 bases between the germline ends. The CDR3: CASSSLAGPTNYGYTF. Written as DNA, the CDR3 is TGTGCCAGCAGTTCCCTTGCGGGGCCTACTAACTATGGCTACACCTTC.

The chain couples TRBV25-1 to TRBJ1-4; 7 nucleotides agree with TRBD1. V lost 6 bases, J lost 7 bases, and 2 bases stayed unmatched. This CDR3 has 12 amino acids. Germline CDR1 MGHDK, CDR2 SYGVNS. CDR3 DNA: TGTGCCAGCAGGGGACAGACTGAAAAACTGTTTTTT. This encodes CASRGQTEKLFF. Full variable domain (rest looked up from reference TRBV25-1 and TRBJ1-4): EADIYQTPRYLVIGTGKKITLECSQTMGHDKMYWYQQDPGMELHLIHYSYGVNSTEKGDLSSESTVSRIRTEHFPLTLESARPSHTSQYLCASRGQTEKLFFGSGTQLSVL.

The chain couples TRBV10-2 to TRBJ2-7, with a weak D call TRBD2 (7 bases). Germline lookup yields CDR1 WSHSY and CDR2 SAAADI. This CDR3 is 16 amino acids long. V was cut by 5 bases and J by 6 bases, with 23 bases left in between. This CDR3 reads CASSPLRMDRGGEQYF. The CDR3 region has the DNA TGCGCCAGCAGTCCCCTACGGATGGATAGGGGGGGCGAGCAGTACTTC.

This clone was picked up one time. This chain links TRBV9 with TRBJ1-4; 7 bases map to TRBD1. CDR3 size: 14 residues. J gave up 6 bases and V 5 bases, and 7 bases lay outside the gene matches. Germline CDR1 reads SGDLS; CDR2 reads YYNGEE. In DNA, the CDR3 is TGTGCCAGCAGTGGAACCGGGACAGATGAAAAACTGTTTTTT. It specifies CASSGTGTDEKLFF.

The chain employs TRBV7-8 and TRBJ2-5; possibly TRBD2 for D (5 bases). Germline V lookup: CDR1 SGHVS, CDR2 FQNEAQ. V dropped 7 bases and J dropped 5 bases, with 20 bases sitting between them. The CDR3 length is 15 residues. CDR3 DNA sequence: TGTGCCAGCATCCCCCCCCGGGGTAGGGAGGAGACCCAGTACTTC. This gives the protein CASIPPRGREETQYF.

The chain links TRBV10-2 to TRBJ1-5; tentative D call: TRBD1 (5 bases). Per the germline V gene, CDR1 is WSHSY and CDR2 is SAAADI. The CDR3 spans 15 residues. Trimming pared 6 bases from V and 1 base from J, leaving 13 bases between. CDR3 region: CASRAGTISNQPQHF. The CDR3 DNA follows: TGCGCCAGCAGAGCGGGGACGATCAGCAATCAGCCCCAGCATTTT.

This clone is a singleton in its sample. The J gene is TRBJ1-1, the V gene TRBV6-6; D unresolved. Germline V gene lookup returns CDR1 MNHNY and CDR2 SVGAGI (reference sequence). The CDR3 covers 12 residues. The V gene lost 2 bases and the J gene lost 3 bases, with 4 bases spanning the gap. The CDR3 DNA is TGTGCCAGCAGTTACCTCGACACTGAAGCTTTCTTT. Amino acid sequence: CASSYLDTEAFF.

This chain links TRBV7-9 with TRBJ1-4; TRBD1 matches at 8 bases. V lost 3 bases to trimming and J lost 6 bases; unmatched junction nucleotides: 6. This CDR3 spans 15 amino acids. Germline V CDR1 and CDR2: SEHNR, FQNEAQ (reference sequence). CDR3 protein: CASSLDRDGYEKLFF. CDR3 coding DNA: TGTGCCAGCAGCTTGGACAGGGACGGGTATGAAAAACTGTTTTTT.

The rearrangement uses TRBV7-2 and TRBJ1-3; 9 nucleotides line up with TRBD1. Germline-derived CDR1 and CDR2 are SGHTA and FQGNSA. The V segment lost 6 bases and the J segment 0 bases; nucleotides outside the gene matches: 15. This CDR3 contains 19 residues. The CDR3 DNA reads as TGTGCCAGCAGAGGGGGACAGGGAGGTACTTTTTACTCTGGAAACACCATATATTTT. This encodes CASRGGQGGTFYSGNTIYF. The full variable domain, completed using reference TRBV7-2 and TRBJ1-3, is GAGVSQSPSNKVTEKGKDVELRCDPISGHTALYWYRQSLGQGLEFLIYFQGNSAPDKSGLPSDRFSAERTGGSVSTLTIQRTQQEDSAVYLCASRGGQGGTFYSGNTIYFGEGSWLTVV.

The V call is TRBV7-9, the J call TRBJ2-3, with a possible D match to TRBD1 (7 bases). Germline assignment: CDR1 SEHNR and CDR2 FQNEAQ (reference sequence). The CDR3 is 18 residues long. V lost 6 bases and J 2 bases, leaving 24 bases between the germline ends. Here the CDR3 reads CASSKGGRDRFITDTQYF. The CDR3 DNA follows: TGTGCCAGCAGTAAAGGGGGGCGGGACAGATTTATCACAGATACGCAGTATTTT.

The J gene is TRBJ1-2, the V gene TRBV9; 7 bases are a match to TRBD1. The CDR3 is made up of 13 amino acids. The germline V gene has CDR1 SGDLS and CDR2 YYNGEE. With 6 bases clipped from V and 5 bases from J, the junction kept 7 bases outside the gene matches. DNA for the CDR3: TGTGCCAGCACGGACCTGACAGGGTATGGCTACACCTTC. Protein: CASTDLTGYGYTF.

The CDR3 DNA sequence: TGCAGCGTCGCGAGCGGGAGTGGGGTCAATGAGCAGTTCTTC. Protein: CSVASGSGVNEQFF. The chain combines TRBV29-1 with TRBJ2-1; 8 nucleotides align to TRBD2. Per the germline V gene, CDR1 is SQVTM and CDR2 is ANQGSEA. V was pared by 6 bases and J by 6 bases, with 10 bases of the junction left unmatched. The CDR3 runs to 14 residues.

This chain connects TRBV30 to TRBJ2-1, with D unclear. The CDR3 has 14 residues. From germline, CDR1 is GTSNPN and CDR2 SVGIG (reference sequence). V lost 1 base and J lost 1, with 8 bases in between. CDR3 in DNA: TGTGCCTGGAGTGGACTCGTTTCCTACAATGAGCAGTTCTTC. It encodes CAWSGLVSYNEQFF.

V and J are TRBV30 and TRBJ2-5, with TRBD2 matching over 16 bases. The DNA end favors TRBJ2-7, so the J call may be wrong. Germline V gives CDR1 GTSNPN, CDR2 SVGIG (reference sequence). The CDR3 sequence is 16 residues long. The CDR3 DNA sequence: TGTGCCTGGGAGAGGGGACTAGCGGGAGGGTCCTACGAGCAGTACTTC. Its protein product is CAWERGLAGGSYEQYF.

V and J are TRBV5-1 and TRBJ2-3; 9 bases line up with TRBD2. Losses at the gene ends were 1 base for V and 1 base for J; bases not matched to a gene: 7. Germline V CDR1 and CDR2: SGHRS, YFSETQ. This CDR3 region has 17 residues. The CDR3 here is CASSLLVVAGGTDTQYF. CDR3 nucleotide sequence: TGCGCCAGCAGCTTGTTGGTGGTAGCGGGAGGCACAGATACGCAGTATTTT.

The genes are TRBV18 and TRBJ2-7, with 10 bases that match TRBD1. V lost 3 bases to trimming and J lost 9 bases; unmatched junction nucleotides: 11. The CDR3 has 15 residues. The germline V gene has CDR1 KGHSH and CDR2 LQKENI. The CDR3 DNA sequence: TGTGCCAGCTCACCTCAGCCCGGGACAGGGGCGGGGCAGTACTTC. It translates to CASSPQPGTGAGQYF.

As DNA, the CDR3 is TGTGCCATCAGTGATACGTGGACATCGGAAGCTTTCTTT. Translated: CAISDTWTSEAFF. The chain links TRBV10-3 to TRBJ1-1; possibly TRBD1 for D (5 bases). Trimming pared 3 bases from V and 8 bases from J, leaving 13 bases between. This CDR3 is 13 amino acids long. Germline V gives CDR1 ENHRY, CDR2 SYGVKD.